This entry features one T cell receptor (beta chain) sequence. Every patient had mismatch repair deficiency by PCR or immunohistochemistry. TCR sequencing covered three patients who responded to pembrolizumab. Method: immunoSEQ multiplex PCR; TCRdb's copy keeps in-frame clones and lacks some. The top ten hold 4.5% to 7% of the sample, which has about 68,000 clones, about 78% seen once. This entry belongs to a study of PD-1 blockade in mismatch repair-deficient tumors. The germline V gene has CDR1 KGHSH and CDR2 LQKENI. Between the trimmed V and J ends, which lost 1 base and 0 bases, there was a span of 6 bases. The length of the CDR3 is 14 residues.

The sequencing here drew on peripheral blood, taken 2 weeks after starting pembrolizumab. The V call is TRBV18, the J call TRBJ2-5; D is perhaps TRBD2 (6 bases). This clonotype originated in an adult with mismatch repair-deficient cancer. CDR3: CASSPRDYQETQYF. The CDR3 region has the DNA TGTGCCAGCTCACCACGGGACTACCAAGAGACCCAGTACTTC.